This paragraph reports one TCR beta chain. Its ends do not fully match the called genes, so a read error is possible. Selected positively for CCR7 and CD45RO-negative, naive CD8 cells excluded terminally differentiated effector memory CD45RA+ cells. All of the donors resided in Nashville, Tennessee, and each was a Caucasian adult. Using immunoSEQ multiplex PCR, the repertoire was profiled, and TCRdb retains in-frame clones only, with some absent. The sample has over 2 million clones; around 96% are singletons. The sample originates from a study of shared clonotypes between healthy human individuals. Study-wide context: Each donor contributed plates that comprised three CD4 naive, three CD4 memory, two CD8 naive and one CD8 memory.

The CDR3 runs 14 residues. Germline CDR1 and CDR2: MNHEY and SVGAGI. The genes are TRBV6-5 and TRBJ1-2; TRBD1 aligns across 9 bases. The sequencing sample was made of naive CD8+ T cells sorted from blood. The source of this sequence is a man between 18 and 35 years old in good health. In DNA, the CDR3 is TGTGCCAGCAGTTACTCGGCAGCGGGACAGGGTGTCTCCTTC. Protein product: CASSYSAAGQGVSF.